This T cell receptor (beta chain) was identified during a study of identical twins. cDNA molecules carried unique molecular identifiers, and template switching added a universal primer site. TCRdb re-called the 5' RACE reads through MiXCR, storing one row per CDR3 protein. In the table there are about 890,000 distinct CDR3 sequences, 9% to 15% of which are singletons. The germline V gene encodes CDR1 LGHDT and CDR2 YNNKEL (reference sequence). This CDR3 comprises 15 residues. Trimming stripped 0 bases from V and 7 bases from J, with 10 bases between. A further study also used this sample, focusing on yellow fever vaccine responses in identical twins.

The TCR comes from a woman between 18 and 29 years old in good health. Sequencing used PBMCs. The rearrangement links TRBV3-1 to TRBJ1-6; a possible D gene is TRBD1 (5 bases). CDR3 loop: CASSQEGGINSPLHF. Written as DNA, the CDR3 is TGTGCCAGCAGCCAAGAGGGGGGGATAAATTCACCCCTCCACTTT.